A selection of T cell receptor beta chains follows, all from one sample in a study of blood T cell repertoires in COVID-19. The data were produced by immunoSEQ multiplex PCR, yet TCRdb's version contains in-frame clones alone and is incomplete. The sample carries about 150,000 clones, approximately 80% recorded once. What was sequenced was PBMCs or T cells enriched from blood (not recorded which). These receptors were obtained from a woman between 35 and 50 years old who had recovered from COVID-19. The CDR3 runs from the conserved cysteine through the conserved F or W. A D gene is named only where the DNA matches it firmly. Size is omitted from some rows. Given values are once, few, many or a class for expanded clones.

size: NA; D: NA; V: TRBV7-8; J: TRBJ2-7; DNA: TGTGCCAGCAACCTCAGGACGGGGAACTCCTACGAGCAGTACTTC; CDR3: CASNLRTGNSYEQYF
size: many; D: TRBD1; V: TRBV25-1; J: TRBJ1-4; DNA: TGTGCCAGCAGGAACGAGGGACAGGGCTGGGGATATGAAAAACTGTTTTTT; CDR3: CASRNEGQGWGYEKLFF
size: NA; D: NA; V: TRBV15; J: TRBJ1-1; DNA: TGTGCCACCAGCATATACAGGGATGGGGGCACTGAAGCTTTCTTT; CDR3: CATSIYRDGGTEAFF
size: NA; D: NA; V: TRBV27; J: TRBJ2-3; DNA: TGTGCCAGCAGTCACAGATCTAGCACAGATACGCAGTATTTT; CDR3: CASSHRSSTDTQYF
size: NA; D: NA; V: TRBV9; J: TRBJ1-1; DNA: TGTGCCAGCAAAGAGGGTTCAGGACCCCCAGGCACTGAAGCTTTCTTT; CDR3: CASKEGSGPPGTEAFF
size: NA; D: NA; V: TRBV12-3/TRBV12-4; J: TRBJ1-1; DNA: TGTGCCAGCAGTGTGAGCCTCTTT; CDR3: CASSVSLF
size: few; D: TRBD2; V: TRBV3-1/TRBV3-2; J: TRBJ2-7; DNA: TGTGCCAGCAGCCAAGACTTACCGGGGGGGAGATACGAGCAGTACTTC; CDR3: CASSQDLPGGRYEQYF
size: NA; D: TRBD1; V: TRBV5-6; J: TRBJ2-7; DNA: TGTGCCAGCAGCTCCGGGACAGGGGCCTACGAGCAGTACTTC; CDR3: CASSSGTGAYEQYF
size: NA; D: TRBD1; V: TRBV2; J: TRBJ1-5; DNA: TGTGCCAGCAGAAATTCCGGGACAGGGTATAGCAATCAGCCCCAGCATTTT; CDR3: CASRNSGTGYSNQPQHF
size: NA; D: NA; V: TRBV25-1; J: TRBJ1-3; DNA: TGTGCCAGCAATGGGGGGGGGCTTTCTGGAAACACCATATATTTT; CDR3: CASNGGGLSGNTIYF
size: once; D: NA; V: TRBV9; J: TRBJ1-5; DNA: TGTGCCAGCAGCGAGAGTCCGGGACTGAGCGGGCAGCCCCAGCATTTT; CDR3: CASSESPGLSGQPQHF
size: NA; D: TRBD1; V: TRBV9; J: TRBJ2-1; DNA: TGTGCCAGCAGCGGAGCGCCGGGACAGGGGTACAATGAGCAGTTCTTC; CDR3: CASSGAPGQGYNEQFF
size: NA; D: TRBD2; V: TRBV11-2; J: TRBJ2-3; DNA: TGTGCCAGCAGCCGATTAGCGGGGAAGAGCACAGATACGCAGTATTTT; CDR3: CASSRLAGKSTDTQYF
size: NA; D: TRBD2; V: TRBV5-1; J: TRBJ2-1; DNA: TGCGCCAGCAGCTTGTTATTTAGCGGGAGTCCTTACAATGAGCAGTTCTTC; CDR3: CASSLLFSGSPYNEQFF
size: NA; D: TRBD1; V: TRBV12-5; J: TRBJ2-7; DNA: TGTGCTAGTGGTTTGCCACGTGGGGGACAGGGTATCTACGAGCAGTACTTC; CDR3: CASGLPRGGQGIYEQYF
size: NA; D: NA; V: TRBV20-1; J: TRBJ1-2; DNA: TGCAGTGCTAGGAGCAGGTACGGCTACACCTTC; CDR3: CSARSRYGYTF
size: NA; D: TRBD1; V: TRBV30; J: TRBJ2-1; DNA: TGTGCCTGCAGACAGGGATGGTACAATGAGCAGTTCTTC; CDR3: CACRQGWYNEQFF
size: NA; D: NA; V: TRBV7-9; J: TRBJ1-1; DNA: TGTGCCAGCAGCCCCGTCAGGACACTGAACACTGAAGCTTTCTTT; CDR3: CASSPVRTLNTEAFF
size: once; D: NA; V: TRBV5-6; J: TRBJ2-7; DNA: TGTGCCAGCAGCTTAAAGGGGCTACCCTACGAGCAGTACTTC; CDR3: CASSLKGLPYEQYF
size: NA; D: NA; V: TRBV12-3/TRBV12-4; J: TRBJ2-7; DNA: TGTGCCAGCAGTTTTCAGGACTCCTACGAGCAGTACTTC; CDR3: CASSFQDSYEQYF
size: NA; D: NA; V: TRBV30; J: TRBJ1-2; DNA: TGTGCCTGGAGTGTAGGAGGTGGCTACACCTTC; CDR3: CAWSVGGGYTF
size: NA; D: TRBD1; V: TRBV5-6; J: TRBJ2-3; DNA: TGTGCCAGCAGCTCCTTAGGACAGGGTAGCACAGATACGCAGTATTTT; CDR3: CASSSLGQGSTDTQYF
size: NA; D: NA; V: TRBV6-4; J: TRBJ1-4; DNA: TGTGCCAGCAGTGGCAGGGATAATGAAAAACTGTTTTTT; CDR3: CASSGRDNEKLFF
size: NA; D: TRBD2; V: TRBV5-1; J: TRBJ2-7; DNA: TGCGCCAGCAGCACTAGCGGGAGGAACGACGAGCAGTACTTC; CDR3: CASSTSGRNDEQYF
size: few; D: NA; V: TRBV6-5; J: TRBJ1-2; DNA: TGTGCCAGCAGGAGCGACCGAGGCGGTGGCTACACCTTC; CDR3: CASRSDRGGGYTF
size: NA; D: NA; V: TRBV6-5; J: TRBJ2-7; DNA: TGTGCCAGCAAAGACAGACACTACGAGCAGTACTTC; CDR3: CASKDRHYEQYF
size: NA; D: NA; V: TRBV19; J: TRBJ1-2; DNA: TGTGCCAGTAGGGAAGTCGGACAGATATATGGCTACACCTTC; CDR3: CASREVGQIYGYTF
size: NA; D: NA; V: TRBV12-2; J: TRBJ2-2; DNA: TGTGCAAGTCGCTCTTTATTTTCCGGGGAGCTGTTTTTT; CDR3: CASRSLFSGELFF
size: NA; D: NA; V: TRBV12-3/TRBV12-4; J: TRBJ2-1; DNA: TGTGCCAGCAGCATAGGGGAAAACAATGAGCAGTTCTTC; CDR3: CASSIGENNEQFF
size: once; D: NA; V: TRBV7-8; J: TRBJ1-1; DNA: TGTGCCAGCAGCTTAGCCGCCGCAGTGAACACTGAAGCTTTCTTT; CDR3: CASSLAAAVNTEAFF
size: NA; D: TRBD2; V: TRBV29-1; J: TRBJ2-5; DNA: TGCAGCGTTGATCTAGCGGGAGAGACCCAGTACTTC; CDR3: CSVDLAGETQYF
size: once; D: TRBD1; V: TRBV13; J: TRBJ2-2; DNA: TGTGCCAGCAGCCTACCTAGAGGTACGGGACAGGGTATCACCGGGGAGCTGTTTTTT; CDR3: CASSLPRGTGQGITGELFF
size: NA; D: NA; V: TRBV21-1; J: TRBJ2-1; DNA: TGTGCCAGCAGCATTATTCGGACTAGCGGACCCAATGAGCAGTTCTTC; CDR3: CASSIIRTSGPNEQFF
size: NA; D: TRBD1; V: TRBV9; J: TRBJ2-2; DNA: TGTGCCAGCAGCGTAGAAGGGACAGGGAACACCGGGGAGCTGTTTTTT; CDR3: CASSVEGTGNTGELFF
size: NA; D: NA; V: TRBV10-1; J: TRBJ1-2; DNA: TGCGCCAGCAGTGAACATTCTAACTATGGCTACACCTTC; CDR3: CASSEHSNYGYTF
size: once; D: TRBD2; V: TRBV30; J: TRBJ2-1; DNA: TGTGCCTGGAGTGATCTAGCGGGAGGGCCGCAAAATGAGCAGTTCTTC; CDR3: CAWSDLAGGPQNEQFF
size: NA; D: TRBD1; V: TRBV27; J: TRBJ1-2; DNA: TGTGCCAGCAGTCCACAGGGGATAGATGGCTACACCTTC; CDR3: CASSPQGIDGYTF
size: NA; D: TRBD2; V: TRBV6-5; J: TRBJ2-1; DNA: TGTGCCAGCTCTAGCGGTAGCTCCTACAATGAGCAGTTCTTC; CDR3: CASSSGSSYNEQFF
size: NA; D: TRBD1; V: TRBV27; J: TRBJ1-5; DNA: TGTGCCAGCAGTCTATCACAACAGGGGAGCAATCAGCCCCAGCATTTT; CDR3: CASSLSQQGSNQPQHF
size: NA; D: TRBD1; V: TRBV5-1; J: TRBJ1-4; DNA: TGCGCCAGCAGCTTCGGGACAGGGGATGAAAAACTGTTTTTT; CDR3: CASSFGTGDEKLFF